This T cell receptor beta chain was obtained from a study of T cells in Graves' hyperthyroidism and ophthalmopathy. Study-level results: Using 13 V-J features, a model discriminated ophthalmopathy from stable hyperthyroidism. Blood shared most expanded thyroid clonotypes above 0.001.

Uncontrolled infection, other autoimmune disease, pregnancy or lactation disqualified patients from enrolment. Orbital computed tomography and thyroid ultrasound, together with serum TRAb and thyroxine and clinical symptoms, were used for diagnoses. V lost 0 bases and J lost 1; bases outside the gene matches: 8. This CDR3 has 17 residues. Germline lookup yields CDR1 DFQATT and CDR2 SNEGSKA (reference sequence). On this clonotype itself: Antigen unknown.

RNA transcripts gave rise to amplified TCR beta CDR3 regions. The study used the HTBI primer set for a first-round RT-PCR of the TCR CDR3. TCRdb called the multiplex PCR reads again in MiXCR, with one record for every CDR3 protein. The sample lists hundreds of thousands of distinct CDR3 sequences; roughly 45% were seen once. The receptor comes from an adult man with Graves' disease, either hyperthyroidism or ophthalmopathy (not recorded which). The chain joins TRBV20-1 to TRBJ1-3, with 8 positions matching TRBD1. Material for sequencing was peripheral blood or thyroid tissue (not recorded which). The CDR3 is CSARERAGQASGNTIYF. The CDR3 DNA reads TGCAGTGCTAGAGAGCGCGCGGGACAGGCTTCTGGAAACACCATATATTTT.